The following is a T cell receptor beta chain sequence with its context. Its antigen is undetermined. Losses at the gene ends were 4 bases for V and 8 bases for J; bases not matched to a gene: 2. The CDR3 covers 13 residues. CDR1 and CDR2 (germline): SQVTM, ANQGSEA. Only in-frame clones appear in the TCRdb table, and some are missing; sequencing was by immunoSEQ multiplex PCR. Of approximately 120,000 clones in the sample, roughly 87% are singletons; the top ten hold 4.5% to 6.5%. This sample was taken from a study of T cell responses to AZD1222 COVID-19 vaccine. The study, taken as a whole, reports: Close to half of all spike-specific TCRs reportedly target regions of the variants that are unmutated.

The chain links TRBV29-1 to TRBJ1-4; 12 bases are shared with TRBD1. The clonotype comes from an adult in good health. Material: peripheral blood, obtained on day 0 of AZD1222 vaccination. As DNA, the CDR3 is TGCAGCGTTGCGGGACAGGGGGCAGAAAAACTGTTTTTT. Protein: CSVAGQGAEKLFF.